The 9 T cell receptor beta chains below were found in one sample sequenced in a study of T cell repertoires in cytomegalovirus infection. For these receptors, no antigen is known. TCRdb itself ran the reads through MiXCR, one entry per CDR3 protein. The table lists around 99,000 distinct CDR3 sequences, around 28% of them singletons. The specimen comprised CD8+ T cells from cultured PBMCs, sampled from culture after CMV antigen stimulation. The source of these receptors is a human donor in good health (CMV status not recorded). Some clones in this sample may be carry-over from other donors' samples.

The chain combines TRBV27 with TRBJ2-3; 9 bases fit TRBD2. This CDR3 spans 17 amino acids. V dropped 1 base and J dropped 5; count of bases not matched to a gene: 10. Germline values: CDR1 MNHEY, CDR2 SMNVEV (reference sequence). The CDR3 bases are TGTGCCAGCAGTTTATTAAGGCGGGGGGGGCTAGGAGATACGCAGTATTTT. Its protein is CASSLLRRGGLGDTQYF.

This clonotype was picked up many times. The chain carries TRBV7-6 and TRBJ2-3; no definite D call. Trimming removed 5 bases at V and 4 bases at J, with 13 bases between. CDR3 length equals 14 residues. CDR1 and CDR2 (germline): SGHVS, FNYEAQ. The CDR3 reads CASSLSPGADTQYF. CDR3 coding DNA: TGTGCCAGCAGCCTAAGTCCCGGTGCAGATACGCAGTATTTT.

This clonotype has more than one count but fewer than ten. This chain uses TRBV19 with TRBJ2-3; D is ambiguous. Germline CDR1 reads LNHDA; CDR2 reads SQIVND (reference sequence). V was clipped by 6 bases and J by 4 bases, with 14 bases between them. CDR3 length equals 14 residues. CDR3 sequence reads: CASSRVGNADTQYF. In DNA form, the CDR3 reads TGTGCCAGTAGCCGAGTAGGTAACGCAGATACGCAGTATTTT.

This clonotype was observed at least ten times. This rearrangement joins TRBV7-2 to TRBJ1-5; D is unresolved. V lost 2 bases to trimming and J lost 6 bases, with 8 bases between them. Germline CDR1 and CDR2: SGHTA and FQGNSA. CDR3 length: 13 amino acids. For the CDR3, the DNA is TGTGCCAGCAGCTTAAACATTCGTCAGCCCCAGCATTTT. Residues: CASSLNIRQPQHF.

The gene calls are TRBV3-1 and TRBJ2-2; either TRBD1 or TRBD2 may fit D (5 bases each). The germline CDR1 and CDR2 sequences are LGHDT and YNNKEL (reference sequence). The CDR3 contains 15 residues. The germline V and J ends were trimmed by 4 bases and 9 bases, with 18 bases remaining between them. In nucleotides, the CDR3 is TGTGCCAGCAGCCCCGGACTGGGGCTAAACCGGGAGCTGTTTTTT. As protein: CASSPGLGLNRELFF.

The chain has TRBV5-4 and TRBJ2-6; no definite D call. This CDR3 comprises 16 residues. Germline V CDR1 and CDR2: SGHNT, YYREEE (reference sequence). V was shortened by 3 bases and J by 8 bases, with 18 bases between the two germline ends. CDR3 DNA: TGTGCCAGCAGCTCTACCCAGGATCTTTGGACCAACGTCCTGACTTTC. This gives the protein CASSSTQDLWTNVLTF. The full variable domain, in which reference TRBV5-4 and TRBJ2-6 provide the parts outside the CDR3, is ETGVTQSPTHLIKTRGQQVTLRCSSQSGHNTVSWYQQALGQGPQFIFQYYREEENGRGNFPPRFSGLQFPNYSSELNVNALELDDSALYLCASSSTQDLWTNVLTFGAGSRLTVL.

V gene TRBV7-8 combines with J gene TRBJ1-2; TRBD1 agrees at 7 bases. Per the germline V gene, CDR1 is SGHVS and CDR2 is FQNEAQ. The CDR3 loop spans 14 amino acids. V shed 0 bases, J shed 3 bases, and the junction held 1 base outside the gene matches. CDR3 loop: CASSLAGGDYGYTF. CDR3 in DNA: TGTGCCAGCAGCTTAGCAGGGGGCGACTATGGCTACACCTTC.

This clonotype turned up a few times. The V gene is TRBV19, the J gene TRBJ2-1, with a possible D match to TRBD2 (6 bases). Between the trimmed V and J ends, which lost 7 bases and 4 bases, there was a span of 17 bases. There are 15 residues in the CDR3. The germline gives CDR1 LNHDA, CDR2 SQIVND (reference sequence). The CDR3 region is CASTAGTPYYNEQFF. The CDR3 DNA is TGTGCCAGTACCGCTGGGACTCCTTATTACAATGAGCAGTTCTTC.

This clonotype occurred a few times. The chain carries TRBV5-1 and TRBJ2-6; D is undetermined. This CDR3 comprises 16 residues. Trimming pared 4 bases from V and 0 bases from J, leaving 11 bases between. Germline CDR1 reads SGHRS; CDR2 reads YFSETQ. The CDR3 region is CASSPGPSSGANVLTF. In DNA form, the CDR3 reads TGCGCCAGCAGCCCTGGACCGAGCTCTGGGGCCAACGTCCTGACTTTC.